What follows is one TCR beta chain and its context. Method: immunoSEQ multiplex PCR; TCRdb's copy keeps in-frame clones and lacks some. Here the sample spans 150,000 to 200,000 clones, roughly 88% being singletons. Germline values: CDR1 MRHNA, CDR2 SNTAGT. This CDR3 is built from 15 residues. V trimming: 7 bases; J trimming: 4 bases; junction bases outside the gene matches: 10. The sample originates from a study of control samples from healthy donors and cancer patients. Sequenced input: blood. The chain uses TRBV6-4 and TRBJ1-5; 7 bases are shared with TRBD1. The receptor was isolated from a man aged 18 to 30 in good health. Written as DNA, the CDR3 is TGTGCCAGCATCGGGGGCAGGGGGGAAAATCAGCCCCAGCATTTT. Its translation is CASIGGRGENQPQHF.